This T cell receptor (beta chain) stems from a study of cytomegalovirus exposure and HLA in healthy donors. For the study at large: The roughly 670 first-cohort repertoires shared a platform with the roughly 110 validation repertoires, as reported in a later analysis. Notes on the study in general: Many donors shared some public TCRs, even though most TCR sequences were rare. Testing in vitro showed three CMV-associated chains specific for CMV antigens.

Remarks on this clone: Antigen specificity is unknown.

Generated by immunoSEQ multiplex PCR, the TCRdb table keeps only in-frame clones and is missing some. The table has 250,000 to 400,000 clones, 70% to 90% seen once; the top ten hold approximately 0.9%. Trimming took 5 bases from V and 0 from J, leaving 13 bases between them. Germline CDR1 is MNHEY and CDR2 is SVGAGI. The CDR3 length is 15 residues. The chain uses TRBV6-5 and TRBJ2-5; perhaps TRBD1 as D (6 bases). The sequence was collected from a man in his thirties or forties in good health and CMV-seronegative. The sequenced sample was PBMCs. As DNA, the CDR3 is TGTGCCAGCAGTCAATACAGGGCGTACCAAGAGACCCAGTACTTC. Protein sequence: CASSQYRAYQETQYF.